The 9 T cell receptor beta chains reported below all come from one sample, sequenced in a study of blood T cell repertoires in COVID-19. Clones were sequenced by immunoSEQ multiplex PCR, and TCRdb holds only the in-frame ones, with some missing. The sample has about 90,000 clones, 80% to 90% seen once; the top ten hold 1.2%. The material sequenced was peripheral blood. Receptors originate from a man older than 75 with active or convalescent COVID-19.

The DNA for the CDR3 is TGCAGCGGACGACTAGCGGGACCCAGCTCCTACAATGAGCAGTTCTTC. It encodes CSGRLAGPSSYNEQFF. The chain uses TRBV29-1 and TRBJ2-1; the match to TRBD2 covers 11 bases. This CDR3 is 16 amino acids long. The germline CDR1 and CDR2 sequences are SQVTM and ANQGSEA. J gave up 0 bases and V 7 bases, and 8 bases lay outside the gene matches.

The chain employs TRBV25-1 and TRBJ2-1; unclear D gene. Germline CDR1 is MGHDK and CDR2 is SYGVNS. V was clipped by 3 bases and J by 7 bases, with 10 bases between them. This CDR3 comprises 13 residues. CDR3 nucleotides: TGTGCCAGCAGTGACCCTCTCGTGAATGAGCAGTTCTTC. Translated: CASSDPLVNEQFF.

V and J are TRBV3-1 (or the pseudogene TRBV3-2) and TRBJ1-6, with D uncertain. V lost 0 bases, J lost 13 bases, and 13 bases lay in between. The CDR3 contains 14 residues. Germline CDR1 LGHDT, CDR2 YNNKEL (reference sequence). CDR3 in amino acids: CASSQDHSFAPLHF. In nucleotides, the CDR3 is TGTGCCAGCAGCCAAGATCACAGCTTCGCCCCCCTCCACTTT.

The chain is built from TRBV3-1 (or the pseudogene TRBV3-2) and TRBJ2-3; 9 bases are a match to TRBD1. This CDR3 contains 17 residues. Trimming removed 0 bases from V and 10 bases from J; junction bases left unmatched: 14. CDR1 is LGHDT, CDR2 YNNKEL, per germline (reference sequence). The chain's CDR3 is CASSQDLDRGPYLAQYF. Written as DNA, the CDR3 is TGTGCCAGCAGCCAAGATCTGGACAGGGGCCCCTATCTTGCGCAGTATTTT.

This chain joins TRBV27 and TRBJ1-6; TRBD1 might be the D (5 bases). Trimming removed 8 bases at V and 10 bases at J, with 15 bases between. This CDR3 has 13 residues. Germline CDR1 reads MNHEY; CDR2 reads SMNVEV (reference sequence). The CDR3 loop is CASGFLQESPLHF. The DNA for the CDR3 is TGTGCCAGCGGATTTTTACAGGAATCACCCCTCCACTTT.

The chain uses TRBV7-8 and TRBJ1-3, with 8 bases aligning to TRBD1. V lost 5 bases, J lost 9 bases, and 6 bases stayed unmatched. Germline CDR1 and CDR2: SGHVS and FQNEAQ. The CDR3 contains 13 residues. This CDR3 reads CASSVDRVGTIYF. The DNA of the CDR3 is TGTGCCAGCAGCGTGGACAGGGTCGGCACCATATATTTT.

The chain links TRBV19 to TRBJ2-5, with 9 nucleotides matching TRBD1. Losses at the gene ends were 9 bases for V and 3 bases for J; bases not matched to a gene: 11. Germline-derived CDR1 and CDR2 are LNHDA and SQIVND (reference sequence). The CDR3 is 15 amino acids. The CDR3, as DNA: TGTGCCAGCAGTTCACAAGGACAGGGGAAAGAGACCCAGTACTTC. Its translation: CASSSQGQGKETQYF.

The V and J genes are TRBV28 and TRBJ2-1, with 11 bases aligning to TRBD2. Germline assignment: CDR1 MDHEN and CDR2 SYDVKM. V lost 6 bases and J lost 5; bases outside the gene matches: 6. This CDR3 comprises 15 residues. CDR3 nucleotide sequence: TGTGCCAGCAGCGAGGGACTAGCGGACCACAATGAGCAGTTCTTC. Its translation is CASSEGLADHNEQFF.

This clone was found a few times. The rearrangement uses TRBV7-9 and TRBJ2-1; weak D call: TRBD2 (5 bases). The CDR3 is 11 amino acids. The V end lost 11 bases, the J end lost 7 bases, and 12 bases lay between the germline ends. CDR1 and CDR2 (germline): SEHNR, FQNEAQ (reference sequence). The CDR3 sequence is CAGARENEQFF. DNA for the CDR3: TGTGCCGGTGCAAGGGAGAATGAGCAGTTCTTC. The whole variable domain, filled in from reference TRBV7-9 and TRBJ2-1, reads DTGVSQNPRHKITKRGQNVTFRCDPISEHNRLYWYRQTLGQGPEFLTYFQNEAQLEKSRLLSDRFSAERPKGSFSTLEIQRTEQGDSAMYLCAGARENEQFFGPGTRLTVL.